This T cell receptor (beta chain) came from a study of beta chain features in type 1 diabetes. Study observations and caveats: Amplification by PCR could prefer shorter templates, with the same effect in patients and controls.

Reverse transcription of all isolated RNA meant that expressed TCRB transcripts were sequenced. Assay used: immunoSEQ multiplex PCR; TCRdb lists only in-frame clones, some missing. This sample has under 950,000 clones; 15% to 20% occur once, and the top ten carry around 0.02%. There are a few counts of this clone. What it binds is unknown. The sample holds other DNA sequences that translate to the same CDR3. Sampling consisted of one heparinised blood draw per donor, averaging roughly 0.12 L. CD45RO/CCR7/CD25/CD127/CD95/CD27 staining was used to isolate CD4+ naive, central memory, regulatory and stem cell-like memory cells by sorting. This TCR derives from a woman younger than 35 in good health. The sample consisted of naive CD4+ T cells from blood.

The CDR3 region has the DNA TGCGCCAGCAGGACTAGCGGGAGCACAGATACGCAGTATTTT. Protein: CASRTSGSTDTQYF. The chain carries TRBV5-1 and TRBJ2-3, with TRBD2 identical over 10 bases. V trimming: 5 bases; J trimming: 0 bases; junction bases outside the gene matches: 0. This CDR3 contains 14 residues. Germline assignment: CDR1 SGHRS and CDR2 YFSETQ.